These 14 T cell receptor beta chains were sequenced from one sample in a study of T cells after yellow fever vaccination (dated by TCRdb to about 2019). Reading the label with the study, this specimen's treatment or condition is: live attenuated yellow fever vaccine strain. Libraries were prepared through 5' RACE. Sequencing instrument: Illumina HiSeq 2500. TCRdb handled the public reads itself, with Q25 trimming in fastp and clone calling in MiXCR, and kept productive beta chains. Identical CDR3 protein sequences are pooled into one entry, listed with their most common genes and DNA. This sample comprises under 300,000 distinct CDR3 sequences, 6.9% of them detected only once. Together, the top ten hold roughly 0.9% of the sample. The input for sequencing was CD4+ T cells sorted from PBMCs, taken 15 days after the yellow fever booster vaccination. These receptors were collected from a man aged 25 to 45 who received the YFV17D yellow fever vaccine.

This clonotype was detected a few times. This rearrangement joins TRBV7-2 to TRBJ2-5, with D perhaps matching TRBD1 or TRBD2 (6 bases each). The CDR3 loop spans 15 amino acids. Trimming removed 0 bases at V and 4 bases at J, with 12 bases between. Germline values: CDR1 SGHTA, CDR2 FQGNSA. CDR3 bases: TGTGCCAGCAGCTTAGCGGGAGGAGGGGGAGAGACCCAGTACTTC. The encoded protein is CASSLAGGGGETQYF.

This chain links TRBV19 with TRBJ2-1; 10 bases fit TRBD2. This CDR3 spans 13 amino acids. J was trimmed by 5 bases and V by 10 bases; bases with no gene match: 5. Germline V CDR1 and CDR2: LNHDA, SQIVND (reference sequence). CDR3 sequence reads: CATGLAVNNEQFF. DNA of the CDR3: TGTGCCACAGGACTAGCGGTAAACAATGAGCAGTTCTTC.

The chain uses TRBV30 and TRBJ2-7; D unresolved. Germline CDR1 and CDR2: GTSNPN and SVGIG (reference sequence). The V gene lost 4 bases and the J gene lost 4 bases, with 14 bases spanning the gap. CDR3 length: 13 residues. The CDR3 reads CAWMRETLYEQYF. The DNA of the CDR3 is TGTGCCTGGATGCGAGAAACCTTGTACGAGCAGTACTTC.

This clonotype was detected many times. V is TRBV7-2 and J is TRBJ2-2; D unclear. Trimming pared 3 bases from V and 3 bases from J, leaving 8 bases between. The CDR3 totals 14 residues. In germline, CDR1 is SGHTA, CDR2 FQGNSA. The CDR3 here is CASSLVRYTGELFF. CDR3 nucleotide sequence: TGTGCCAGCAGCTTGGTCAGGTACACCGGGGAGCTGTTTTTT.

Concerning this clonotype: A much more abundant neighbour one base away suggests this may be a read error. The CDR3: CASSLLGGGTYEQYF. The CDR3 DNA reads as TGTGCCAGCAGCCTTCTAGGGGGAGGCACCTACGAGCAGTACTTC. V gene TRBV7-6 combines with J gene TRBJ2-7; D could derive from TRBD1 or TRBD2 (6 bases each). Germline V gene sequence: CDR1 SGHVS, CDR2 FNYEAQ. CDR3 size: 15 residues. Trimming stripped 5 bases from V and 2 bases from J, with 16 bases between.

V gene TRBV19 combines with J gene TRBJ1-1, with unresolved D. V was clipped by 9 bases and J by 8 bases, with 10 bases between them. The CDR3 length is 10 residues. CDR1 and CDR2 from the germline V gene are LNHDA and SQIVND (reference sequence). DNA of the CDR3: TGTGCCAGAAACCGAGGAGAAGCTTTCTTT. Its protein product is CARNRGEAFF.

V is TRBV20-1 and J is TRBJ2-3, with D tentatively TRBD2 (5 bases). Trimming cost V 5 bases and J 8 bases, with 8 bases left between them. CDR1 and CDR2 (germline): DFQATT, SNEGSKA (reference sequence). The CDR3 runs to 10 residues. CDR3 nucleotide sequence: TGCAGTGCTGCCGAGGGTACGCAGTATTTT. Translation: CSAAEGTQYF.

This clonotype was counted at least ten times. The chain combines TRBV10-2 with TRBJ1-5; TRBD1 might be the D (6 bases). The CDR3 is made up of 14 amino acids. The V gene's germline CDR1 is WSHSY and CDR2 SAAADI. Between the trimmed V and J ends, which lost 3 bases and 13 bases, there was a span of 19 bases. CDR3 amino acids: CASSDTPGSGQQHF. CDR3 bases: TGCGCCAGCAGTGATACTCCAGGTTCTGGACAGCAGCATTTT.

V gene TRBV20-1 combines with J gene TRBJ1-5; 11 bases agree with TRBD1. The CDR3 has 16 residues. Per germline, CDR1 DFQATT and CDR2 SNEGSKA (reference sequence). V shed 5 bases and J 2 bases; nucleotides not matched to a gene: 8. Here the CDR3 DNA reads TGCAGTGCTCCGGACAGGGGGCGCGGGGGCAATCAGCCCCAGCATTTT. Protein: CSAPDRGRGGNQPQHF.

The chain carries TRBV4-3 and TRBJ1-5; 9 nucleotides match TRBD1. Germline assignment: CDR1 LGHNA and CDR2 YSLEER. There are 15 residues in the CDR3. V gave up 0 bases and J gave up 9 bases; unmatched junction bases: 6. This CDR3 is CASSQDLQGARPQHF. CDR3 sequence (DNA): TGCGCCAGCAGCCAAGATCTACAGGGGGCGCGGCCCCAGCATTTT.

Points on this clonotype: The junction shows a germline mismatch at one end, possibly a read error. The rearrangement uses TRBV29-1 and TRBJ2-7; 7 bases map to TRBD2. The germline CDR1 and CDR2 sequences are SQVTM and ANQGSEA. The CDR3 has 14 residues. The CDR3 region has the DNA TGCAGTGTTGGCCCTAGCGGCAATACCTACGAGCAGTACTTC. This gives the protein CSVGPSGNTYEQYF.

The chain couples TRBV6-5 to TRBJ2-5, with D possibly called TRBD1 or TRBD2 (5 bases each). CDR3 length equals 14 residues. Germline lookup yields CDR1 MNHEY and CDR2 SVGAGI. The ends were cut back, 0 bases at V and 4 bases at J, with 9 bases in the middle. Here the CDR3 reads CASSYSTGPETQYF. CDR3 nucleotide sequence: TGTGCCAGCAGTTACTCCACGGGGCCAGAGACCCAGTACTTC.

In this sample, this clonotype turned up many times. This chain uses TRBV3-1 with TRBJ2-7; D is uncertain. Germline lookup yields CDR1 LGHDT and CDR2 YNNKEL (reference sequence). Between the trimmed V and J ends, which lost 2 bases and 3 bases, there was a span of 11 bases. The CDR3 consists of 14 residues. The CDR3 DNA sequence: TGTGCCAGCAGCCAAAGGCAGGATTTCTACGAGCAGTACTTC. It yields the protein CASSQRQDFYEQYF.

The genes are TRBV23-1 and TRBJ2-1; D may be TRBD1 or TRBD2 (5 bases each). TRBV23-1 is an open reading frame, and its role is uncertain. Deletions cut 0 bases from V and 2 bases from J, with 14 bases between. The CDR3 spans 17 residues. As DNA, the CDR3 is TGCGCCAGCAGTCAATCTTTATATGGGGACGCCTACAATGAGCAGTTCTTC. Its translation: CASSQSLYGDAYNEQFF.